The 9 T cell receptor beta chains below all came from one sample that was sequenced in a study of response to subunit inactivated influenza vaccine. TCRdb called the RT-PCR reads again in MiXCR, with one record for every CDR3 protein. The sample includes roughly 780,000 distinct CDR3 sequences, around 20% of them seen just once. This material consisted of PBMCs from blood, taken more than 4 days after vaccination. These TCRs come from a man in his fifties who received an inactivated influenza vaccine.

The chain couples TRBV5-1 to TRBJ2-7; TRBD2 agrees at 7 bases. Germline V gene lookup returns CDR1 SGHRS and CDR2 YFSETQ. V lost 7 bases, J lost 6 bases, and 10 bases stayed unmatched. The CDR3 totals 13 residues. The CDR3 sequence: CASSGGGGGEQYF. Here the CDR3 DNA reads TGCGCCAGCTCAGGCGGAGGCGGGGGCGAGCAGTACTTC.

The V call is TRBV24-1, the J call TRBJ2-1, with TRBD1 as a possible D gene (5 bases). The CDR3 has 16 residues. The V end lost 3 bases, the J end lost 8 bases, and 19 bases lay between the germline ends. CDR1 and CDR2 (germline): KGHDR, SFDVKD. The chain's CDR3 is CATSDPGQGNTDEQFF. In DNA, the CDR3 is TGTGCCACCAGTGATCCCGGCCAGGGTAATACCGATGAGCAGTTCTTC.

The V gene is TRBV20-1, the J gene TRBJ2-7; TRBD1 might be the D (5 bases). Between the trimmed V and J ends, which lost 3 bases and 5 bases, there was a span of 17 bases. The CDR3 runs 14 residues. The V gene's germline CDR1 is DFQATT and CDR2 SNEGSKA (reference sequence). The CDR3 reads CSASVGRGGDEQYF. The CDR3 region has the DNA TGCAGTGCTAGTGTCGGAAGGGGCGGTGACGAGCAGTACTTC.

V is TRBV5-6 and J is TRBJ2-3; 7 positions match TRBD2. This CDR3 contains 12 residues. Unmatched junction bases numbered 1, after V lost 4 bases and J lost 5 bases. CDR1 SGHDT and CDR2 YYEEEE come from the germline V gene. The DNA for the CDR3 is TGTGCCAGCAGCGCGGGGGTAGATACGCAGTATTTT. Amino acid sequence: CASSAGVDTQYF. Variable domain in full (rest from reference TRBV5-6 and TRBJ2-3): DAGVTQSPTHLIKTRGQQVTLRCSPKSGHDTVSWYQQALGQGPQFIFQYYEEEERQRGNFPDRFSGHQFPNYSSELNVNALLLGDSALYLCASSAGVDTQYFGPGTRLTVL.

Concerning this clonotype: A read error may produce the germline difference seen at one junction end. The chain uses TRBV9 and TRBJ2-5; 7 bases map to TRBD1. This CDR3 region has 15 residues. Germline V gene sequence: CDR1 SGDLS, CDR2 YYNGEE. The CDR3 sequence: CANSVWGQRQETQYF. In nucleotides, the CDR3 is TGTGCCAACAGCGTTTGGGGACAGCGTCAGGAGACCCAGTACTTC. The whole variable domain, filled in from reference TRBV9 and TRBJ2-5, reads DSGVTQTPKHLITATGQRVTLRCSPRSGDLSVYWYQQSLDQGLQFLIQYYNGEERAKGNILERFSAQQFPDLHSELNLSSLELGDSALYFCANSVWGQRQETQYFGPGTRLLVL.

This clonotype occurred a few times. The rearrangement joins TRBV13 to TRBJ2-1; tentative D call: TRBD1 (6 bases). Germline CDR1 and CDR2: PRHDT and FYEKMQ (reference sequence). The CDR3 sequence is 16 residues long. Trimming removed 4 bases at V and 0 bases at J, with 13 bases between. CDR3 protein: CASSSYGTSSYNEQFF. The CDR3 coding sequence is TGTGCCAGCAGCTCATACGGGACAAGCTCCTACAATGAGCAGTTCTTC.

This clonotype has just a few counts. V gene TRBV6-1 combines with J gene TRBJ1-6; D not certain. Germline V gene sequence: CDR1 MNHNS, CDR2 SASEGT. V was cut by 4 bases and J by 7 bases, with 14 bases left in between. The CDR3 has 15 amino acids. This CDR3 reads CASSALAGGNSPLHF. CDR3 nucleotides: TGTGCCAGCAGTGCCCTCGCGGGAGGCAATTCACCCCTCCACTTT.

The rearrangement uses TRBV20-1 and TRBJ2-5; D tentatively reads TRBD1 or TRBD2 (5 bases each). The CDR3 covers 14 residues. Germline-derived CDR1 and CDR2 are DFQATT and SNEGSKA (reference sequence). CDR3 loop: CSLLPIGTRETQYF. As DNA, the CDR3 is TGCAGCCTACTTCCGATCGGGACGAGGGAGACCCAGTACTTC.

The sample holds a few counts of this clonotype. The chain carries TRBV6-2 or TRBV6-3 and TRBJ2-7, with D possibly TRBD1 on 6 matching bases. The germline CDR1 and CDR2 sequences are MNHEY and SVGEGT. This CDR3 spans 12 amino acids. Trimming shortened V by 10 bases and J by 2 bases, and 12 bases separated the two germline ends. The CDR3 sequence is CATRQVAYEQYF. The CDR3 region has the DNA TGTGCCACTCGACAGGTCGCCTACGAGCAGTACTTC.